The entry that follows covers one T cell receptor beta chain sequence. Its antigen remains unidentified. Sequence at one end of the junction differs from germline and may be a read error. This entry belongs to a study of CD8+CD57+ T cells in acquired aplastic anemia. Study details: When averaged, DNA from sorted CD4+ and CD8+ cells came to 3 to 4 ug.

An expansion of CD8+CD57+ cells by flow cytometry had been shown in patients chosen for sequencing. The patients all had a severe acquired aplastic anemia diagnosis. Study results and limitations: The same twenty-nine CD8+ CDR3 sequences occurred in patients and in controls.

Genomic DNA, serving as template, underwent TCR beta VDJ and CDR3 profiling. TCRdb reprocessed the reads via MiXCR and lists one record per CDR3 protein. The sample consists of more than 250,000 distinct CDR3 sequences, about 80% of them appearing once. The germline CDR1 and CDR2 sequences are SNHLY and FYNNEI. This CDR3 spans 13 amino acids. The genes are TRBV2 and TRBJ2-1; D may match TRBD1 or TRBD2 (5 bases each). The source of this sequence is a human donor with aplastic anemia. Input material: sorted CD4+, CD8+, or CD8+CD57+ T cells (not recorded which) from PBMCs. The CDR3, as DNA: TGTGCCAGCGGACACGGAGGCGCAGAAACGCAGTCTTTT. Translating gives CASGHGGAETQSF.